These T cell receptor beta chains were read from a single sample in a study of shared clonotypes between healthy human individuals. Libraries were prepared by immunoSEQ multiplex PCR; TCRdb keeps only in-frame clonotypes and omits some of them. The table records some 2,100,000 clones, just over 90% of them present only once. Input material: naive CD8+ T cells from PBMCs. Receptors originate from a young man in good health. Some clones in this sample may be carry-over from other donors' samples. Each CDR3 is given with its conserved first and last residue. Fields, in order: CDR3 DNA, CDR3 protein, clone size, D gene, V gene, J gene. The D gene is left open where the match is weak. Clone size, where shown, is once, few, many, or a class for clones that have expanded.

TGTGCCAGCAGCTCTCGCAACCCGGACGCCAGCTCCTACAATGAGCAGTTCTTC	CASSSRNPDASSYNEQFF	.	.	TRBV13	TRBJ2-1
TGTGCCAGCACTGAGCAGGGGGGCAATGAGCAGTTCTTC	CASTEQGGNEQFF	.	.	TRBV6-6	TRBJ2-1
TGTGCCAGCAGCCACAACAGGGGTTGGCGCACAGATACGCAGTATTTT	CASSHNRGWRTDTQYF	.	TRBD1	TRBV7-9	TRBJ2-3
TGTGCCAGCAGTTCCTATCGCAATCAGCCCCAGCATTTT	CASSSYRNQPQHF	.	.	TRBV28	TRBJ1-5
TGTGCCAGCAGTTTTGGCTACGAGCAGTACTTC	CASSFGYEQYF	.	.	TRBV27	TRBJ2-7
TGTGCCAGCAGTTTAAAAGGGGTAGGGTACGAGCAGTACTTC	CASSLKGVGYEQYF	.	.	TRBV27	TRBJ2-7
TGCGCCAGCGGTTGGGACTTCCACTACGAGCAGTACTTC	CASGWDFHYEQYF	.	.	TRBV5-1	TRBJ2-7
TGTGCCACCAGCAGAGAGAGATATGGGTTTAGCAATCAGCCCCAGCATTTT	CATSRERYGFSNQPQHF	.	.	TRBV15	TRBJ1-5
TGTGCCAGCAGCTACGGGCCATCTAAGTATGGCTACACCTTC	CASSYGPSKYGYTF	.	.	TRBV28	TRBJ1-2
TGTGCCAGCAGCTTGCCCAGTTTCTACAATGAGCAGTTCTTC	CASSLPSFYNEQFF	.	.	TRBV11-2	TRBJ2-1
TGTGCCAGCAGCTTAGCGCTGCACAGTAATCAGCCCCAGCATTTT	CASSLALHSNQPQHF	.	.	TRBV7-2	TRBJ1-5
TGTGCCAGCAGCTCCCAGCGGAACCCCACAGATACGCAGTATTTT	CASSSQRNPTDTQYF	.	.	TRBV7-8	TRBJ2-3
TGTGCCAGCAGCGCGAGGACTAGCGGGGGGGGTCCCTACGAGCAGTACTTC	CASSARTSGGGPYEQYF	.	TRBD2	TRBV14	TRBJ2-7
TGTGCCAGCTCCCTCCCAGGGGTATCCTACGAGCAGTACTTC	CASSLPGVSYEQYF	.	.	TRBV18	TRBJ2-7
TGTGCCAGTAGTATAGACCTGCCCGGGCAGGGGGCCGGGGAGCTGTTTTTT	CASSIDLPGQGAGELFF	.	TRBD1	TRBV19	TRBJ2-2
TGTGCCAGCAGCTTAAGTATTGGGCTGGATACAGATACGCAGTATTTT	CASSLSIGLDTDTQYF	.	.	TRBV5-4	TRBJ2-3
TGTGCCAGCAGCCACCGGACAGGGGGCTACAATGAGCAGTTCTTC	CASSHRTGGYNEQFF	.	TRBD1	TRBV7-9	TRBJ2-1
TGTGCCAGCAGCAAAGGGGGCAGCACTGGAAACACCATATATTTT	CASSKGGSTGNTIYF	.	TRBD1	TRBV9	TRBJ1-3
TGTGCCAGCAGCCCGAGACAGCCCCGAGGACGGGAAGAAAAACTGTTTTTT	CASSPRQPRGREEKLFF	.	.	TRBV9	TRBJ1-4
TGTGCCAGCAGCCGGATGGCAGGTTTCATTTACGAGCAGTACTTC	CASSRMAGFIYEQYF	.	.	TRBV7-8	TRBJ2-7
TGCAGCGTTGAAGACAGGGTTTTCTACAATGAGCAGTTCTTC	CSVEDRVFYNEQFF	.	.	TRBV29-1	TRBJ2-1
TGTGCCAGTAGTATCTCCTCCCGCGGGAGTCGCACCGGGGAGCTGTTTTTT	CASSISSRGSRTGELFF	.	TRBD2	TRBV19	TRBJ2-2
TGCGCCAGCAGCCAGGGCAGTCTTAGCACAGATACGCAGTATTTT	CASSQGSLSTDTQYF	.	.	TRBV4-1	TRBJ2-3
TGTGCCAGCAGGGGCGGACCACGCACAGATACGCAGTATTTT	CASRGGPRTDTQYF	.	.	TRBV9	TRBJ2-3
TGCGCCAGCAGTGGGTTGGGGGGTAAGAACACTGAAGCTTTCTTT	CASSGLGGKNTEAFF	.	.	TRBV10-1	TRBJ1-1
TGTGCCAGCAGTTTATGGACCGGGGAGGGGTTTCGCACAGATACGCAGTATTTT	CASSLWTGEGFRTDTQYF	.	TRBD2	TRBV28	TRBJ2-3
TGTGCCAGCAGTCCCGGCACGGAGACCGCCTACGAGCAGTACTTC	CASSPGTETAYEQYF	.	.	TRBV28	TRBJ2-7
TGCGCCAGCAGCTTGGGTACTCGGCAAGAGACCCAGTACTTC	CASSLGTRQETQYF	.	.	TRBV5-1	TRBJ2-5
TGTGCCAGCAGCCTTGGACAGGGGGTTGGGTACCAAGAGACCCAGTACTTC	CASSLGQGVGYQETQYF	.	TRBD1	TRBV5-8	TRBJ2-5
TGTGCCAGCAGCTTAGACTGGAACACCGGGGAGCTGTTTTTT	CASSLDWNTGELFF	.	.	TRBV7-3	TRBJ2-2
TGTGCCAGCCTCTCTACCAGACTAGCGGAGTACGAGCAGTACTTC	CASLSTRLAEYEQYF	.	TRBD2	TRBV25-1	TRBJ2-7
TGTGCCAGCCGGGACAGGGGCCGTTACTCCTACAATGAGCAGTTCTTC	CASRDRGRYSYNEQFF	.	TRBD1	TRBV27	TRBJ2-1
TGCGCCAGCAGCTTATCAGGGAAATTGTCCTACGAGCAGTACTTC	CASSLSGKLSYEQYF	.	.	TRBV5-1	TRBJ2-7
TGTGCCAGCAGCTCTGGACTAGCGGGAGGGTCTTTGTATTTT	CASSSGLAGGSLYF	.	TRBD2	TRBV5-4	TRBJ2-3
TGTGCCAGCAGAGAGGACAGGGAACCCTACAATGAGCAGTTCTTC	CASREDREPYNEQFF	.	TRBD1	TRBV6-6	TRBJ2-1
TGTGCCACCAGCAGAGGCTCCGGGACAGACGGGGGTACGCAGTATTTT	CATSRGSGTDGGTQYF	.	.	TRBV15	TRBJ2-3
TGTGCCAGCAGCGTAGGTCAGCGGGAGGTGAATGAGCAGTTCTTC	CASSVGQREVNEQFF	.	TRBD2	TRBV9	TRBJ2-1
TGTGCCAGCAGTAGTCGGTCATCCTACGAGCAGTACTTC	CASSSRSSYEQYF	.	.	TRBV6-1	TRBJ2-7
TGTGCCAGCAGCTCCGGACAGGGGCGAGGAGATACGCAGTATTTT	CASSSGQGRGDTQYF	many	TRBD1	TRBV7-2	TRBJ2-3
TGTGCCAGCAGCTTAGTAGGGGGCAATCAGCCCCAGCATTTT	CASSLVGGNQPQHF	once	.	TRBV7-8	TRBJ1-5
TGTGCCAGCAGCCGGGACAGGGGTAATGAGCAGTTCTTC	CASSRDRGNEQFF	.	TRBD1	TRBV5-6	TRBJ2-1
TGTGCCAGCAGTTACTCGACTTCCCAGCATTTT	CASSYSTSQHF	.	.	TRBV6-5	TRBJ1-5
TGTGCCAGCAGCTTGGCTAGCGCAACTAGCACAGATACGCAGTATTTT	CASSLASATSTDTQYF	.	.	TRBV5-6	TRBJ2-3
TGTGCCAGCAGCGTAGGTGGGGGCTCTGGAAACACCATATATTTT	CASSVGGGSGNTIYF	few	.	TRBV9	TRBJ1-3
TGTGCCAGCAGTCAACTAGCGGGAGGTTCCTACGAGCAGTACTTC	CASSQLAGGSYEQYF	once	TRBD2	TRBV7-2	TRBJ2-7
TGTGCCAGCAGCAGTATAGGGACTCAAGAGACCCAGTACTTC	CASSSIGTQETQYF	.	.	TRBV6-6	TRBJ2-5
TGTGCCAGCAGCCCAAGGGGCAGGGGCAACAATGAGCAGTTCTTC	CASSPRGRGNNEQFF	.	.	TRBV13	TRBJ2-1
TGTGCCAGCAGCTTAACGTACCGCGGAGGCAATGAGCAGTTCTTC	CASSLTYRGGNEQFF	.	.	TRBV7-3	TRBJ2-1
TGTGCCAGCAGCGTAGGGGACAGACAAAACATTCAGTACTTC	CASSVGDRQNIQYF	.	TRBD1	TRBV9	TRBJ2-4
TGTGCCAGCAGCTTGGAGGCAGTGGGGGGACTAGACTACGAGCAGTACTTC	CASSLEAVGGLDYEQYF	.	TRBD2	TRBV5-4	TRBJ2-7